This passage covers 20 T cell receptor beta chains from one sample sequenced in a study of T cell repertoires in cytomegalovirus infection. Their antigen targets remain unknown. MiXCR was run by TCRdb on the reads, yielding one entry per CDR3 protein. Among about 570,000 distinct CDR3 sequences listed, 40% were seen once. Sequences were derived from cultured PBMCs, sampled from culture after CMV antigen stimulation. The receptor source for this set is a human donor in good health (CMV status not recorded). Some clones in this sample may be carry-over from other donors' samples.

The V and J genes are TRBV6-5 and TRBJ2-3, with a weak D call TRBD1 (6 bases). Trimming stripped 5 bases from V and 11 bases from J, with 11 bases between. The CDR3 runs to 11 residues. CDR1 and CDR2 (germline): MNHEY, SVGAGI. The CDR3 DNA sequence: TGTGCCAGCAGTCAACAGGGTATGCAGTATTTT. As protein: CASSQQGMQYF.

A few counts support this clonotype. The chain uses TRBV20-1 and TRBJ2-1; 7 positions match TRBD2. Germline V gives CDR1 DFQATT, CDR2 SNEGSKA (reference sequence). Trimming removed 3 bases from V and 0 bases from J; junction bases left unmatched: 8. The CDR3 spans 16 residues. CDR3 coding DNA: TGCAGTGCTAGTCGGTCCGGGGGGAGCTCCTACAATGAGCAGTTCTTC. This sequence encodes CSASRSGGSSYNEQFF.

J is TRBJ2-5 and V is TRBV5-5; D is undetermined. Per the germline V gene, CDR1 is SGHKS and CDR2 is YYEKEE (reference sequence). This CDR3 is built from 16 residues. Trimming cost V 4 bases and J 0 bases, with 16 bases left between them. The CDR3 region has the DNA TGTGCCAGCAGCCCCCTGGGTCCGGGCAACCAAGAGACCCAGTACTTC. It specifies CASSPLGPGNQETQYF.

This clonotype was seen only once. The V gene is TRBV6-5, the J gene TRBJ2-7; TRBD1 matches 7 bases. With V trimmed by 0 bases and J by 6 bases, 8 bases remained unmatched. The length of the CDR3 is 15 residues. CDR1 and CDR2 (germline): MNHEY, SVGAGI. The CDR3 nucleotides are TGTGCCAGCAGTTACTCACTTGGACAGGCAGGCGAGCAGTACTTC. Protein: CASSYSLGQAGEQYF.

This clonotype has only a few counts. V gene TRBV4-1 combines with J gene TRBJ1-3; D possibly corresponds to TRBD1 (5 bases). Germline V lookup: CDR1 MGHRA, CDR2 YSYEKL. Trimming removed 4 bases at V and 0 bases at J, with 13 bases between. This CDR3 has 16 residues. The CDR3 sequence is CASSPNAGTSGNTIYF. For the CDR3, the DNA is TGCGCCAGCAGCCCTAACGCAGGGACCTCTGGAAACACCATATATTTT.

This clonotype occurred a few times. The chain recombines TRBV7-6 with TRBJ2-5; D is uncertain. This CDR3 comprises 15 residues. Looked up from germline, CDR1 is SGHVS and CDR2 is FNYEAQ. V was trimmed by 5 bases and J by 5 bases, leaving 18 bases between them. CDR3 in amino acids: CASSPRPGPLETQYF. The CDR3 nucleotides read TGTGCCAGCAGCCCCCGTCCTGGGCCTTTGGAGACCCAGTACTTC.

This rearrangement joins TRBV7-2 to TRBJ2-7; 9 positions match TRBD2. CDR1 and CDR2 from the germline V gene are SGHTA and FQGNSA. The CDR3 contains 16 residues. V lost 1 base, J lost 4 bases, and 8 bases stayed unmatched. DNA of the CDR3: TGTGCCAGCAGCTTAGGGCGGCGGGGGGGCGGGTACGAGCAGTACTTC. Translating gives CASSLGRRGGGYEQYF.

There are a few counts of this clonotype. This chain connects TRBV6-1 to TRBJ1-1; D is undetermined. Germline CDR1 is MNHNS and CDR2 is SASEGT. The germline V and J ends were trimmed by 7 bases and 3 bases, with 15 bases remaining between them. The CDR3 is 14 amino acids. The CDR3 DNA reads TGTGCCAGCACCCTTCAAGGGAGGGACACTGAAGCTTTCTTT. Protein sequence: CASTLQGRDTEAFF.

The V call is TRBV27, the J call TRBJ1-1, with 9 bases aligning to TRBD1. The ends lost 7 bases at V and 4 bases at J; junction bases unmatched: 7. In germline, CDR1 is MNHEY, CDR2 SMNVEV (reference sequence). The CDR3 length is 14 residues. The CDR3 DNA is TGTGCCAGCAAGAGGGACAGGGTCGCCACTGAAGCTTTCTTT. Its protein product is CASKRDRVATEAFF.

This clonotype has ten or more counts. The CDR3: CASSADGRAVWTDTQYF. Written as DNA, the CDR3 is TGTGCCAGCAGCGCGGACGGGAGGGCCGTTTGGACAGATACGCAGTATTTT. The gene calls are TRBV7-2 and TRBJ2-3; 8 bases line up with TRBD2. In germline, CDR1 is SGHTA, CDR2 FQGNSA. This CDR3 comprises 17 residues. V lost 5 bases to trimming and J lost 3 bases; unmatched junction nucleotides: 13. The complete variable domain, with remaining parts taken from reference TRBV7-2 and TRBJ2-3, reads GAGVSQSPSNKVTEKGKDVELRCDPISGHTALYWYRQSLGQGLEFLIYFQGNSAPDKSGLPSDRFSAERTGGSVSTLTIQRTQQEDSAVYLCASSADGRAVWTDTQYFGPGTRLTVL.

The chain uses TRBV4-1 and TRBJ2-5; 8 bases are a match to TRBD1. V shed 4 bases and J 3 bases; nucleotides not matched to a gene: 4. The germline CDR1 and CDR2 sequences are MGHRA and YSYEKL. The CDR3 has 14 residues. CDR3 residues: CASSLRGRKETQYF. The CDR3 DNA follows: TGCGCCAGCAGCCTCAGGGGGCGAAAAGAGACCCAGTACTTC.

This clonotype was recorded a few times. V usage is TRBV6-1 and J usage is TRBJ2-2; D gene unclear. The CDR3 has 15 amino acids. Germline-derived CDR1 and CDR2 are MNHNS and SASEGT. V lost 7 bases and J 2 bases, leaving 14 bases between the germline ends. CDR3 in amino acids: CASISETLNTGELFF. Here the CDR3 DNA reads TGTGCCAGCATCTCGGAGACTCTTAACACCGGGGAGCTGTTTTTT.

The chain links TRBV7-2 to TRBJ2-5; 13 bases agree with TRBD2. The CDR3 sequence is 13 residues long. Looked up from germline, CDR1 is SGHTA and CDR2 is FQGNSA. The junction had 5 bases not matched to a gene; V was cut back by 11 bases and J by 5 bases. CDR3: CASGTSGMETQYF. In nucleotides, the CDR3 is TGTGCCTCCGGGACTAGCGGGATGGAGACCCAGTACTTC.

V is TRBV4-3 and J is TRBJ1-2; TRBD1 might be the D (5 bases). This CDR3 contains 16 residues. The V gene's germline CDR1 is LGHNA and CDR2 YSLEER. Trimming left V 1 base short and J 2 bases short, with 14 bases between. The CDR3 DNA reads as TGCGCCAGCAGCCAAGCCTTGGGACGGACAAACTATGGCTACACCTTC. It encodes CASSQALGRTNYGYTF.

About this clonotype: Compared with germline, one end of the junction differs, possibly owing to a read error. The chain's CDR3 is CASSEGAQGPVGDF. CDR3 DNA: TGTGCCAGCAGTGAGGGGGCCCAAGGGCCCGTCGGGGACTTT. The gene calls are TRBV6-1 and TRBJ1-1; maybe TRBD1 (6 bases). This CDR3 region has 14 residues. Germline loops: CDR1 MNHNS, CDR2 SASEGT.

The sample holds a few counts of this clonotype. The chain carries TRBV7-9 and TRBJ2-1, with 9 bases fitting TRBD2. The J segment lost 4 bases and the V segment lost 5 bases, leaving 21 bases of the junction unmatched. The CDR3 is made up of 20 amino acids. Germline CDR1 and CDR2: SEHNR and FQNEAQ (reference sequence). This CDR3 is CASSPRLAGNIKGLYNEQFF. In nucleotides, the CDR3 is TGTGCCAGCAGCCCCCGGCTAGCGGGAAATATAAAAGGTCTATACAATGAGCAGTTCTTC.

This clonotype has more than one count but fewer than ten. The rearrangement links TRBV6-6 to TRBJ1-6; a possible D gene is TRBD1 (6 bases). The CDR3 has 14 residues. Between the trimmed V and J ends, which lost 8 bases and 7 bases, there was a span of 15 bases. In germline, CDR1 is MNHNY, CDR2 SVGAGI (reference sequence). The CDR3 region has the DNA TGTGCCAGCTCCCTCCGGACAGTGAATTCACCCCTCCACTTT. It codes for CASSLRTVNSPLHF.

As regards this clonotype: One junction end disagrees with the germline gene, perhaps due to a read error. The chain links TRBV6-2 or TRBV6-3 to TRBJ2-6; D is tentatively TRBD1 or TRBD2 (5 bases each). The CDR3 extends over 15 amino acids. The V gene's germline CDR1 is MNHEY and CDR2 SVGEGT. DNA of the CDR3: TGTGCCAGCACCCCGCCGGGACCACAACCCCCTATCCACATATTC. This encodes CASTPPGPQPPIHIF.

In this sample, this clonotype turned up a few times. The rearrangement links TRBV6-2 or TRBV6-3 to TRBJ2-3; the match to TRBD2 covers 9 bases. Looked up from germline, CDR1 is MNHEY and CDR2 is SVGEGT. The CDR3 totals 16 residues. V was clipped by 2 bases and J by 8 bases; unmatched bases: 11. CDR3 nucleotides: TGTGCCAGCAGTTACCGGGGGGTGGTAGCGGGGGCTACGCAGTATTTT. Translating it yields CASSYRGVVAGATQYF.

The chain is built from TRBV7-6 and TRBJ1-5; D not certain. Germline V gene data show CDR1 as SGHVS and CDR2 as FNYEAQ. The V end was cut by 7 bases, the J end by 2 bases, with 15 bases between. CDR3 size: 15 residues. CDR3 nucleotide sequence: TGTGCCAGCATTTCACTTCTAAAGGGCAATCAGCCCCAGCATTTT. It translates to CASISLLKGNQPQHF.